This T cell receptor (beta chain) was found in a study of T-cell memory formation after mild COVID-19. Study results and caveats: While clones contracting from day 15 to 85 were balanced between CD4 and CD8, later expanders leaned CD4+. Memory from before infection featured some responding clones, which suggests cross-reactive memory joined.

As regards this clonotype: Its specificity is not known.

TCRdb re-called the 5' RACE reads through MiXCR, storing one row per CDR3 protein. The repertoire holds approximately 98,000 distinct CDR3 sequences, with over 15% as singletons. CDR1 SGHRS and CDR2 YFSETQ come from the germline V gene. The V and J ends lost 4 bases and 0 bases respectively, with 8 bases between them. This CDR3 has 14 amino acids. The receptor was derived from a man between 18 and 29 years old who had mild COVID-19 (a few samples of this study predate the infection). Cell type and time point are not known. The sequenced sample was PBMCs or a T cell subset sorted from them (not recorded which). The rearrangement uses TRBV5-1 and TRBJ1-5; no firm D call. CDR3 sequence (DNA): TGCGCCAGCAGCCCAGACACTAGCAATCAGCCCCAGCATTTT. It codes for CASSPDTSNQPQHF.